This TCR beta chain was sequenced for a study of cytomegalovirus exposure and HLA in healthy donors (dated by TCRdb to about 2017). Concerning the study at large: In an earlier analysis of some 550 of the donors, approximately 260 Gb of sequence data and approximately 120 million unique TCR beta sequences from 150 million to 200 million T cells were reported. A separate validation cohort of 90 to 150 different subjects was used in addition to the 666-subject first cohort. Both class I and class II loci were covered by HLA typing, at four-digit resolution. Roughly five DR-DQ haplotypes were handled as single units for association and clustering because linkage in the cohort was strong. The later analysis used no new phenotypic data to find candidate immune exposures, relying instead on TCR beta sequences and their occurrence across donors. The aim of the study was to test whether cataloging public T cell receptors could identify signatures of past pathogen exposure. Typing coverage varied by locus: about 620-630 donors for A, B, C, DRB1 and DQB1; approximately 560 for DQA1; 606 for DPA1; 450 to 480 for DPB1. The genetic ancestry cluster associated with self-reported Caucasian donors included roughly 84% of the 300 to 400 genotyped donors. An early release that covered some 640 HLA-typed donors contained approximately 300 gigabases of sequencing data and about 84 million unique TCR sequences. Donor age, sex, ethnicity and CMV serostatus were collected together with the repertoire data. All discovery cohort repertoires had been generated on a single sequencing platform. The study profiled the T cell repertoires of about 720 subjects by immunosequencing and related them to cytomegalovirus serostatus. Among roughly 400 genotyped donors of the cohort, an average of around 240,000 unique TCR beta nucleotide sequences was sequenced per donor, of which 15% to 20% were non-productive. The study combined high-throughput TCR immunosequencing, statistical association of individual TCRs with disease status, and machine learning to predict cytomegalovirus infection status. An earlier analysis of fewer than 700 of the donors applied high-throughput TCR beta sequencing to assess whether each TCR beta V gene segment acted as functional or pseudogenic. A later genetic analysis took genome-wide SNP genotypes for about three fifths of the roughly 700 donors and used that subset as a discovery cohort. To study patterns of TCR occurrence, a later analysis re-analyzed previously published TCR beta repertoires from 666 donors and added high-resolution HLA genotyping. Broad study findings and their caveats: Immune exposure information for the cohort was limited to CMV serostatus. In an earlier analysis of some 500 of the donors, most TCR beta V segments were observed in productive rearrangements about 87% or about 30% of the time, broadly matching IMGT annotations. Because some donors lacked HLA typing at each locus, the association tests relied only on the typed subset. A further reported finding was that TCR beta sequences accurately predicted the HLA-A and HLA-B alleles for most subjects in the first cohort. In vitro tests confirmed that three of the cytomegalovirus-associated TCR beta chains recognize cytomegalovirus antigens. Presence/absence analyses assumed roughly uniform sequencing depth across donors, an assumption that may not hold. A cluster of highly shared sequence variants was judged likely to represent a technical artifact of the sequencing pipeline. Most CMV-associated TCR beta chains appeared to be HLA-restricted in a later analysis, and the HLA associations seemed to be driven largely by CMV exposure. The classifier was reported to diagnose cytomegalovirus status with high specificity and sensitivity in both the original and validation cohorts. Most TCR sequences were observed very rarely across donors, whereas some public TCRs were present in many individuals. A later analysis found that HLA-associated TCR beta chains were more clonally expanded and had lower generation probabilities than equally common non-associated chains. A later genetic analysis reported fewer N-insertions in productive TCRs among donors in an Asian-associated ancestry cluster than the 666-donor mean. The 87-base-pair reads could not distinguish some IMGT-functional V segments, including TRBV6-2 and TRBV6-3, so those segments were excluded. The authors suggested that the approach could potentially be generalized to other disease states and immunological phenotypes. Because counts were too low, roughly 18 rarely observed V segments, including chromosome 9 orphons, were left out of the earlier analysis of roughly 600 of the donors. The study listed 164 TCR beta chains as associated with cytomegalovirus. A later analysis reported that several top co-occurrence clusters appeared linked to parvovirus B19, influenza, CMV and Epstein-Barr virus. This cohort had only TCR beta chains sequenced, and the lack of alpha or paired-chain data limited which features could be detected. Strong co-occurrence of HLA alleles, especially DR and DQ, made assigning TCR associations to individual alleles difficult. In a later genetic analysis, a missense DCLRE1C variant was associated with V-gene and J-gene trimming of TCR beta chains, and the association was replicated in an independent cohort. In a later analysis, some 17,000 TCR beta sequences were associated with specific HLA alleles at a false discovery rate of 0.05. Correlated functional status among segregating V segments might reflect linkage disequilibrium, but an unknown experimental factor could not be ruled out. In a later analysis, TCR association rates were found to vary across HLA loci, with the most associated TCRs seen for DRB1 alleles and the fewest for HLA-C alleles.

Libraries came from the immunoSEQ multiplex PCR assay. The multiplex PCR relied on a mix of 60 forward primers for TCR Vbeta segments and 13 reverse primers for TCR Jbeta segments. The CDR3 region of rearranged TCR beta genes was amplified from genomic DNA by a multiplex PCR assay. The amplified TCR beta libraries were sequenced on the Illumina HiSeq System as 87-base-pair reads. The source study handled its data this way. In a later analysis, some 80 million unique TCR beta chains were counted across the 500 to 850 repertoires, and approximately 11 million of these chains were shared by at least two donors. A nearest-neighbor algorithm error-corrected the raw reads and collapsed the reads into unique sequences, merging closely related sequences to remove PCR and sequencing errors. V, D and J gene segments were assigned by aligning CDR3 sequences to IMGT reference sequences. For a sequence to be retained, at least a six-nucleotide match to both a V gene segment and a J gene segment was required. Rearrangements were called productive when the CDR3 lacked stop codons and stayed in frame with V and J; all others were non-productive. Following IMGT convention, CDR3 was defined as the stretch from the second conserved V-encoded cysteine to the conserved J-encoded phenylalanine. The earlier analysis of 587 of the donors excluded sequences that lacked an unambiguous match to a single V gene segment. An earlier analysis of several hundred of the donors called V segments functional above 56.7% productive rearrangements and segregating when the between-donor standard deviation exceeded 5%. A statistical classification framework was developed to diagnose cytomegalovirus status using the catalog of TCR beta chain sequences. In a later analysis, V and J genes were assigned by comparing TCR nucleotide sequences against IMGT/GENE-DB human TR gene sequences. In a later analysis, CDR3 sequences and most-parsimonious VDJ recombination scenarios were assigned using the TCRdist pipeline. In a later analysis, each TCR beta chain was defined by its CDR3 amino acid sequence together with its V-gene family, and reads lacking a unique V-gene family were excluded. To address suspected cross-contamination and a sequencing artifact, a later analysis removed some 620 highly shared, low-generation-probability nucleotide sequences. For each public chain, a later analysis derived a clonal expansion index from normalized ranks of inferred template counts within each repertoire. In a later analysis, generation probabilities were computed using a VDJ recombination model fitted to out-of-frame rearrangements, and the results were checked against IGoR. In a later analysis, hypergeometric tests were used to score TCR-TCR, TCR-HLA and TCR-CMV co-occurrence, with a repertoire-size bias correction applied to TCR pairs. False discovery rates were estimated in a later analysis by permuting HLA or CMV assignments 20 times. In a later analysis, co-occurring TCRs were grouped using DBSCAN, and TCRdist sequence similarity was added for clustering within HLA-allele-positive subsets. Co-occurrence clustering excluded repertoires with fewer than 30,000 or more than 120,000 public chains, plus five with anomalous nucleotide sharing. In its TCRdb copy, this immuneACCESS table keeps in-frame sequences only and misses some clones. Where compared with another copy, unresolved V genes explain less than half of these, and the others have no known cause. That table furnishes V, J and clone size, whereas the DNA furnished D and trimming. The sample table contains roughly 160,000 clones; only one count was recorded for more than 75% of them. In total, the top ten clones hold 9.5% to 10% of the sample.

The cohort comprised around 700 healthy bone marrow donors. At the time of sampling, all cohort members were nominally healthy, though unrecorded immune exposures were likely present. The donor was CMV seropositive and was included in the group of some 290 seropositive cohort members. Every donor gave a peripheral blood sample, and the peripheral blood mononuclear cells from that sample were used for TCR beta sequencing. Genomic DNA was extracted from the blood cell samples with the Qiagen DNeasy Blood Extraction Kit. With respect to this clone: The clone's antigen remains unknown. No base quality values were provided; no much bigger clone lies one nucleotide off.

Based on the germline V gene, the CDR1 and CDR2 sequences are MGHRA and YSYEKL. V loses 0 bases of germline sequence and J loses 4 bases, and the interval between the two ends is 6 bases. The CDR3 contains 13 residues, cysteine and phenylalanine counted. Of all the DNA, just the CDR3 is kept, 39 bases in frame from base 1. The chain joins TRBV4-1 to TRBJ1-1, with the D gene call left open. The clonotype comes from a man aged 18 to 30 in good health and CMV-seropositive. Specimen: PBMCs. Read as DNA, the sequence is TGCGCCAGCAGCCAAGAATACGGCACTGAAGCTTTCTTT. It translates as CASSQEYGTEAFF.